One sample yielded the 27 T cell receptor beta chains listed below, sequenced in a study of OX40 agonist ivuxolimab in advanced cancers. Repertoires were generated with immunoSEQ multiplex PCR, while TCRdb's copy carries only in-frame clones and drops some. The table lists about 76,000 clones, roughly 89% of them singletons. Sequences were derived from CD4+ or CD8+ T cells sorted from blood, sampled in a trial of the OX40 agonist ivuxolimab. These receptor sequences come from an adult with an advanced solid tumor such as melanoma, head and neck, liver or kidney cancer.

This chain connects TRBV4-2 to TRBJ2-7; no firm D call. Between the trimmed V and J ends, which lost 1 base and 3 bases, there was a span of 7 bases. CDR3 size: 13 residues. Per germline, CDR1 LGHNA and CDR2 YNFKEQ. The CDR3 sequence: CASSQGFHYEQYF. The CDR3, as DNA: TGTGCCAGCAGCCAAGGATTCCACTACGAGCAGTACTTC.

The V gene is TRBV5-1, the J gene TRBJ2-1, with 7 bases aligning to TRBD2. The CDR3 covers 15 residues. J was trimmed by 0 bases and V by 4 bases; bases with no gene match: 4. Germline V gives CDR1 SGHRS, CDR2 YFSETQ. For the CDR3, the DNA is TGCGCCAGCAGCGAAAGCGGGACCTCCTACAATGAGCAGTTCTTC. It is translated as CASSESGTSYNEQFF.

The V call is TRBV10-3, the J call TRBJ2-3; 8 nucleotides match TRBD2. There are 15 residues in the CDR3. V lost 5 bases to trimming and J lost 5 bases; unmatched junction nucleotides: 9. From germline, CDR1 is ENHRY and CDR2 SYGVKD. CDR3 DNA sequence: TGTGCCATCAGTTTCTTACCGGGAGGGGAAGATACGCAGTATTTT. The encoded protein is CAISFLPGGEDTQYF.

The CDR3 DNA reads as TGTGCCAGCAGCTTGGACAGGGGTACTGAAGCTTTCTTT. This codes for CASSLDRGTEAFF. This chain joins TRBV5-6 and TRBJ1-1, with TRBD1 identical over 7 bases. Per the germline V gene, CDR1 is SGHDT and CDR2 is YYEEEE. Trimming took 0 bases from V and 5 from J; bases not matched to a gene: 1. The CDR3 sequence is 13 residues long.

This chain uses TRBV7-3 with TRBJ2-1; D is unresolved. V was clipped by 4 bases and J by 5 bases, with 6 bases between them. Germline CDR1 reads SGHTA; CDR2 reads FQGTGA. This CDR3 comprises 12 residues. The CDR3 protein is CASSSNHNEQFF. DNA for the CDR3: TGTGCCAGCAGCTCAAACCACAATGAGCAGTTCTTC.

This chain connects TRBV5-1 to TRBJ2-1; D is unresolved. Trimming stripped 2 bases from V and 8 bases from J, with 11 bases between. Germline V gives CDR1 SGHRS, CDR2 YFSETQ. This CDR3 is 13 amino acids long. The DNA for the CDR3 is TGCGCCAGCAGCTTAAAGGGTTTGGATGAGCAGTTCTTC. This sequence encodes CASSLKGLDEQFF. Variable domain in full (rest from reference TRBV5-1 and TRBJ2-1): KAGVTQTPRYLIKTRGQQVTLSCSPISGHRSVSWYQQTPGQGLQFLFEYFSETQRNKGNFPGRFSGRQFSNSRSEMNVSTLELGDSALYLCASSLKGLDEQFFGPGTRLTVL.

The chain combines TRBV11-1 with TRBJ2-1, with 9 nucleotides matching TRBD1. Trimming at V came to 1 base and at J to 9 bases, leaving 4 bases not matched to a gene. CDR3 length: 14 residues. Germline CDR1 and CDR2: SGHAT and FQDESV (reference sequence). In nucleotides, the CDR3 is TGTGCCAGCAGCTTAGTGGGACAGGGTTTTGAGCAGTTCTTC. It encodes CASSLVGQGFEQFF.

The chain combines TRBV9 with TRBJ2-3; 12 bases match TRBD2. Germline V gene data show CDR1 as SGDLS and CDR2 as YYNGEE. The CDR3 has 20 amino acids. The V and J ends lost 3 bases and 9 bases, in that order; junction bases with no gene match: 23. The CDR3 bases are TGTGCCAGCAGCGGATCTCGACTAGCGGGGGCAATGGAGCACATTTTCACGCAGTATTTT. It yields the protein CASSGSRLAGAMEHIFTQYF.

V gene TRBV7-3 combines with J gene TRBJ2-7; 9 bases agree with TRBD1. Unmatched junction bases numbered 5, after V lost 5 bases and J lost 0 bases. The CDR3 length is 15 residues. The germline CDR1 and CDR2 sequences are SGHTA and FQGTGA. CDR3 nucleotide sequence: TGTGCCAGCAGCCTTGGGACAGGGACCTCCTACGAGCAGTACTTC. Its translation is CASSLGTGTSYEQYF.

The chain recombines TRBV5-4 with TRBJ1-1, with D perhaps matching TRBD1 (6 bases). Looked up from germline, CDR1 is SGHNT and CDR2 is YYREEE (reference sequence). V was pared by 4 bases and J by 0 bases, with 16 bases between. This CDR3 is 16 amino acids long. CDR3 amino acids: CASSTPGQGLNTEAFF. The CDR3, as DNA: TGTGCCAGCAGCACACCGGGACAAGGATTGAACACTGAAGCTTTCTTT.

The chain has TRBV6-5 and TRBJ2-1, with D tentatively TRBD1 or TRBD2 (5 bases each). From germline, CDR1 is MNHEY and CDR2 SVGAGI. The germline V and J ends were trimmed by 11 bases and 3 bases, with 5 bases remaining between them. CDR3 length equals 10 residues. CDR3 in DNA: TGTGCCGGGGGCTACAATGAGCAGTTCTTC. Amino acids: CAGGYNEQFF.

The rearrangement joins TRBV5-1 to TRBJ2-3; D might be TRBD1 or TRBD2, each matching 5 bases. The germline gives CDR1 SGHRS, CDR2 YFSETQ. The CDR3 loop spans 14 amino acids. V gave up 7 bases and J gave up 5 bases, with 17 bases separating them. The CDR3 is CASRLGDGGDTQYF. In DNA, the CDR3 is TGCGCCAGCCGCCTTGGGGATGGGGGAGATACGCAGTATTTT.

The chain recombines TRBV10-3 with TRBJ2-1; no firm D call. V was clipped by 10 bases and J by 3 bases, with 10 bases between them. This CDR3 contains 12 residues. Germline CDR1 ENHRY, CDR2 SYGVKD. The CDR3 DNA reads as TGTGCCACCACCGCAGGCTACAATGAGCAGTTCTTC. It encodes CATTAGYNEQFF.

V gene TRBV7-3 combines with J gene TRBJ1-1, with D possibly matching TRBD1 (6 bases). Deletions cut 3 bases from V and 3 bases from J, with 11 bases between. This CDR3 contains 14 residues. Germline loops: CDR1 SGHTA, CDR2 FQGTGA. Here the CDR3 DNA reads TGTGCCAGCAGCTTCGCAGGGGAAGACACTGAAGCTTTCTTT. Protein product: CASSFAGEDTEAFF. Based on the CDR3 plus reference TRBV7-3 and TRBJ1-1, the full variable domain is GAGVSQTPSNKVTEKGKYVELRCDPISGHTALYWYRQSLGQGPEFLIYFQGTGAADDSGLPNDRFFAVRPEGSVSTLKIQRTERGDSAVYLCASSFAGEDTEAFFGQGTRLTVV.

J is TRBJ1-5 and V is TRBV4-2; D remains ambiguous. The CDR3 sequence is 15 residues long. CDR1 is LGHNA, CDR2 YNFKEQ, per germline. V lost 0 bases and J 0 bases, leaving 6 bases between the germline ends. The DNA for the CDR3 is TGTGCCAGCAGCCAAGATTTCGGTAGCAATCAGCCCCAGCATTTT. It encodes CASSQDFGSNQPQHF.

The CDR3: CASSPRGGLPGDEQFF. DNA of the CDR3: TGTGCCAGCAGCCCCAGAGGCGGGCTTCCAGGGGATGAGCAGTTCTTC. The gene calls are TRBV7-6 and TRBJ2-1; possibly TRBD1 for D (6 bases). CDR1 and CDR2 (germline): SGHVS, FNYEAQ. The CDR3 is 16 residues long. V dropped 5 bases and J dropped 8 bases, with 22 bases sitting between them.

This sequence joins TRBV5-1 and TRBJ2-7, with 12 bases fitting TRBD2. The ends lost 0 bases at V and 5 bases at J; junction bases unmatched: 9. The CDR3 covers 17 residues. Germline CDR1 is SGHRS and CDR2 is YFSETQ. The CDR3 loop reads CASSLAMLAGGRDEQYF. CDR3 nucleotide sequence: TGCGCCAGCAGCTTGGCCATGCTAGCGGGAGGGAGGGACGAGCAGTACTTC. Complete variable domain (other parts from reference TRBV5-1 and TRBJ2-7): KAGVTQTPRYLIKTRGQQVTLSCSPISGHRSVSWYQQTPGQGLQFLFEYFSETQRNKGNFPGRFSGRQFSNSRSEMNVSTLELGDSALYLCASSLAMLAGGRDEQYFGPGTRLTVT.

J is TRBJ2-5 and V is TRBV7-9; D is uncertain. The J call may be incorrect, as the DNA end agrees better with TRBJ2-7. CDR3 size: 14 residues. The germline gives CDR1 SEHNR, CDR2 FQNEAQ (reference sequence). The CDR3: CASSLEASAYEQYF. In nucleotides, the CDR3 is TGTGCCAGCAGCTTAGAGGCGTCCGCCTACGAGCAGTACTTC.

The rearrangement joins TRBV19 to TRBJ2-7; TRBD1 or TRBD2 may be the D gene (5 bases each). This CDR3 has 16 amino acids. V was shortened by 4 bases and J by 0 bases, with 16 bases between the two germline ends. Germline V gene sequence: CDR1 LNHDA, CDR2 SQIVND (reference sequence). In DNA form, the CDR3 reads TGTGCCAGTAGTAAGTGGGGGAGACTACACTCCTACGAGCAGTACTTC. Protein sequence: CASSKWGRLHSYEQYF. Drawing the rest from reference TRBV19 and TRBJ2-7, the complete variable domain is DGGITQSPKYLFRKEGQNVTLSCEQNLNHDAMYWYRQDPGQGLRLIYYSQIVNDFQKGDIAEGYSVSREKKESFPLTVTSAQKNPTAFYLCASSKWGRLHSYEQYFGPGTRLTVT.

The chain recombines TRBV6-6 with TRBJ2-2; D could derive from TRBD1 or TRBD2 (5 bases each). Trimming cost V 5 bases and J 4 bases, with 11 bases left between them. Germline CDR1 reads MNHNY; CDR2 reads SVGAGI (reference sequence). The CDR3 sequence is 14 residues long. CDR3 protein: CASSRDPPTGELFF. The CDR3 DNA reads TGTGCCAGCAGTCGGGACCCACCCACCGGGGAGCTGTTTTTT.

The rearrangement links TRBV11-2 to TRBJ2-3; 8 positions match TRBD2. The CDR3 spans 17 residues. The germline gives CDR1 SGHAT, CDR2 FQNNGV. Trimming removed 2 bases from V and 5 bases from J; junction bases left unmatched: 12. As DNA, the CDR3 is TGTGCCAGCAGCTTATATACCCGACTGGCGGGAGGAGATACGCAGTATTTT. Its protein product is CASSLYTRLAGGDTQYF.

The chain joins TRBV27 to TRBJ2-5, with 10 bases identical to TRBD2. V was pared by 7 bases and J by 5 bases, with 13 bases of the junction left unmatched. This CDR3 is built from 16 residues. In germline, CDR1 is MNHEY, CDR2 SMNVEV (reference sequence). The CDR3 DNA is TGTGCCAGCACTGATCGTGCTAGCGGGAGCTACGAGACCCAGTACTTC. Translating it yields CASTDRASGSYETQYF.

CDR3 in amino acids: CASSKGLAQETQYF. For the CDR3, the DNA is TGTGCCAGTAGTAAGGGACTAGCTCAAGAGACCCAGTACTTC. The chain combines TRBV19 with TRBJ2-5; TRBD2 agrees at 9 bases. V trimming: 4 bases; J trimming: 2 bases; junction bases outside the gene matches: 2. This CDR3 region has 14 residues. CDR1 LNHDA and CDR2 SQIVND come from the germline V gene (reference sequence).

The rearrangement uses TRBV7-2 and TRBJ2-7; 13 positions match TRBD2. The CDR3 loop spans 15 amino acids. Germline lookup yields CDR1 SGHTA and CDR2 FQGNSA. Trimming took 1 base from V and 7 from J; bases not matched to a gene: 4. The CDR3 is CASSLGTSGRKEQYF. CDR3 sequence (DNA): TGTGCCAGCAGCTTAGGGACTAGCGGGAGAAAGGAGCAGTACTTC.

This clone has just one count. V and J are TRBV19 and TRBJ2-1, with D unclear. V lost 3 bases and J 4 bases, leaving 16 bases between the germline ends. This CDR3 contains 16 residues. Germline V gene sequence: CDR1 LNHDA, CDR2 SQIVND (reference sequence). The CDR3 reads CASSMFAVNLYNEQFF. CDR3 nucleotide sequence: TGTGCCAGTAGTATGTTTGCAGTTAACCTTTACAATGAGCAGTTCTTC. Combining the CDR3 with reference TRBV19 and TRBJ2-1 gives the whole variable domain DGGITQSPKYLFRKEGQNVTLSCEQNLNHDAMYWYRQDPGQGLRLIYYSQIVNDFQKGDIAEGYSVSREKKESFPLTVTSAQKNPTAFYLCASSMFAVNLYNEQFFGPGTRLTVL.

This sequence joins TRBV7-9 and TRBJ2-7, with 7 bases identical to TRBD1. Germline V CDR1 and CDR2: SEHNR, FQNEAQ (reference sequence). The CDR3 has 14 residues. Germline trimming cut 5 bases from V and 3 bases from J; bases unmatched to any gene: 7. The CDR3 protein is CASSPKTGIYEQYF. DNA for the CDR3: TGTGCCAGCAGCCCTAAGACAGGGATCTACGAGCAGTACTTC.

The chain joins TRBV11-2 to TRBJ2-7, with unresolved D. The CDR3 contains 15 residues. V was shortened by 1 base and J by 0 bases, with 10 bases between the two germline ends. Germline assignment: CDR1 SGHAT and CDR2 FQNNGV. The CDR3 spells CASSLGAGSSYEQYF. The CDR3 region has the DNA TGTGCCAGCAGCTTAGGCGCCGGAAGCTCCTACGAGCAGTACTTC.